This TCR beta chain was profiled in a study of blood T cell repertoires in COVID-19. Background on the study: T cells, B-cell-depleted T cells, or PBMCs supplied cDNA or gDNA.

Methods used by the authors: Reference gene primer amplification in the assay estimated nucleated cell counts. This table comes from immunoSEQ multiplex PCR, and its TCRdb copy is limited to in-frame clones, with some not included. Clone size and V and J calls were adopted from that table, with D and trimming inferred from the DNA. This table has about 140,000 clones, more than 65% appearing once. The CDR3 totals 14 residues. Germline CDR1 MNHNS, CDR2 SASEGT. V was shortened by 2 bases and J by 6 bases, with 14 bases between the two germline ends. The source is a man between 60 and 75 years old with active or convalescent COVID-19. The J gene is TRBJ2-7, the V gene TRBV6-1; TRBD2 might be the D (5 bases). The sequenced sample was peripheral blood. The CDR3 nucleotides are TGTGCCAGCAGTGAATACGGGATAGGATTCGAGCAGTACGTC. It translates to CASSEYGIGFEQYV.